This passage covers 4 T cell receptor beta chains from one sample sequenced in a study of blood T cell repertoires in COVID-19. Libraries were prepared by immunoSEQ multiplex PCR; TCRdb keeps only in-frame clonotypes and omits some of them. This table has around 63,000 clones, 81% appearing once. The material sequenced was peripheral blood. Source of these receptors: a woman at least 80 years old with active or convalescent COVID-19.

This clone appeared once. The V call is TRBV28, the J call TRBJ2-3, with 9 bases that match TRBD1. After removal of 3 bases from V and 13 bases from J, the junction contained 11 bases not matched to a gene. The germline gives CDR1 MDHEN, CDR2 SYDVKM. The CDR3 extends over 14 amino acids. CDR3 nucleotides: TGTGCCAGCAGTTTCCAACAACCGGGACAGGGAGAGTATTTT. The encoded protein is CASSFQQPGQGEYF. The whole variable domain, remainder taken from reference TRBV28 and TRBJ2-3, is DVKVTQSSRYLVKRTGEKVFLECVQDMDHENMFWYRQDPGLGLRLIYFSYDVKMKEKGDIPEGYSVSREKKERFSLILESASTNQTSMYLCASSFQQPGQGEYFGPGTRLTVL.

This clone ranks as medium-sized (0.01 to 0.1%). J is TRBJ2-2 and V is TRBV25-1; TRBD1 agrees at 7 bases. The length of the CDR3 is 14 residues. The J segment lost 7 bases and the V segment lost 3 bases, leaving 5 bases of the junction unmatched. Germline V CDR1 and CDR2: MGHDK, SYGVNS. CDR3 DNA sequence: TGTGCCAGCAGTGATTTACAGGGGATCGGGGAGCTGTTTTTT. Translation: CASSDLQGIGELFF.

The chain recombines TRBV10-2 with TRBJ1-2; TRBD1 matches at 7 bases. The CDR3 length is 15 residues. Germline assignment: CDR1 WSHSY and CDR2 SAAADI. Germline trimming cut 3 bases from V and 2 bases from J; bases unmatched to any gene: 6. The CDR3 DNA sequence: TGCGCCAGCAGTGATCCGGGGACAGTGAACTATGGCTACACCTTC. This translates into CASSDPGTVNYGYTF.

The CDR3 bases are TGTGCCAGCTTCACGGGGGGGACGGATGGCTACACCTTC. Its translation: CASFTGGTDGYTF. This chain uses TRBV2 with TRBJ1-2; possible D gene TRBD1, 5 bases. Between the trimmed V and J ends, which lost 8 bases and 6 bases, there was a span of 16 bases. CDR1 and CDR2 from the germline V gene are SNHLY and FYNNEI. The CDR3 runs 13 residues.